These 17 T cell receptor beta chains share one sample of origin, sequenced in a study of blood T cell repertoires in COVID-19. Libraries were prepared by immunoSEQ multiplex PCR; TCRdb keeps only in-frame clonotypes and omits some of them. In the table there are 150,000 to 180,000 clones, approximately 80% of which are singletons. Source material: peripheral blood. These receptors all stem from a woman aged 55-70 years with COVID-19, enrolled during active disease.

V is TRBV25-1 and J is TRBJ2-2, with 7 bases matching TRBD1. V dropped 4 bases and J dropped 5; count of bases not matched to a gene: 13. The CDR3 is 17 amino acids. In germline, CDR1 is MGHDK, CDR2 SYGVNS. Written as DNA, the CDR3 is TGTGCCAGCAGTGGCACCAGGGGGTCCTGGGATACCGGGGAGCTGTTTTTT. Protein: CASSGTRGSWDTGELFF.

The rearrangement uses TRBV19 and TRBJ1-2, with TRBD1 matching over 7 bases. The CDR3 length is 14 residues. Germline CDR1 LNHDA, CDR2 SQIVND (reference sequence). Trimming removed 4 bases from V and 3 bases from J; junction bases left unmatched: 5. In nucleotides, the CDR3 is TGTGCCAGTAGTAGGGGGACAGTCTACTATGGCTACACCTTC. Translating gives CASSRGTVYYGYTF.

The J gene is TRBJ2-4, the V gene TRBV5-1; tentatively, D is TRBD1 (5 bases). The V gene lost 1 base and the J gene lost 5 bases, with 13 bases spanning the gap. The CDR3 sequence is 15 residues long. Germline V gene sequence: CDR1 SGHRS, CDR2 YFSETQ. CDR3 sequence reads: CASSLRGIPENIQYF. The CDR3 coding sequence is TGCGCCAGCAGCTTGAGGGGCATCCCCGAAAACATTCAGTACTTC.

This sequence joins TRBV18 and TRBJ2-7, with D perhaps matching TRBD1 (6 bases). In germline, CDR1 is KGHSH, CDR2 LQKENI. CDR3 length equals 14 residues. V lost 0 bases to trimming and J lost 2 bases, with 8 bases between them. The CDR3, as DNA: TGTGCCAGCTCACCACCAGGGGGTCCCTACGAGCAGTACGTC. Its protein product is CASSPPGGPYEQYV.

V is TRBV28 and J is TRBJ1-1; D ambiguous. The CDR3 has 11 amino acids. Germline V gene sequence: CDR1 MDHEN, CDR2 SYDVKM. The ends were cut back, 2 bases at V and 10 bases at J, with 8 bases in the middle. CDR3 bases: TGTGCCAGCAGTTTACCGCGTCGAGCTTTCTTT. It yields the protein CASSLPRRAFF.

V usage is TRBV20-1 and J usage is TRBJ1-5, with unresolved D. V was trimmed by 3 bases and J by 0 bases, leaving 15 bases between them. Germline V gene sequence: CDR1 DFQATT, CDR2 SNEGSKA (reference sequence). The length of the CDR3 is 16 residues. The CDR3 is CSASGQFATSNQPQHF. In DNA, the CDR3 is TGCAGTGCTAGTGGCCAGTTTGCCACTAGCAATCAGCCCCAGCATTTT.

The count of this clone is one. The chain uses TRBV11-2 and TRBJ2-1, with D maybe TRBD2 (6 bases). The CDR3 is 15 amino acids. Trimming took 5 bases from V and 15 from J, leaving 26 bases between them. Germline CDR1 is SGHAT and CDR2 is FQNNGV. DNA for the CDR3: TGTGCCAGCAGCCAGCCCCAGGGTCAGACTAGTGCCGGGTTCTTC. This gives the protein CASSQPQGQTSAGFF.

This clone was seen a single time. V usage is TRBV11-3 and J usage is TRBJ2-5; TRBD2 agrees at 13 bases. This CDR3 is built from 15 residues. V lost 4 bases and J lost 4; bases outside the gene matches: 3. The germline CDR1 and CDR2 sequences are SGHNT and YENEEA. Here the CDR3 DNA reads TGTGCCAGCAGCTCGGGACTAGCGGGAACAGAGACCCAGTACTTC. This translates into CASSSGLAGTETQYF.

This clone was found once. This chain joins TRBV5-4 and TRBJ2-1, with 13 bases matching TRBD2. The CDR3 extends over 16 amino acids. The junction had 10 bases not matched to a gene; V was cut back by 4 bases and J by 9 bases. Germline V gene sequence: CDR1 SGHNT, CDR2 YYREEE (reference sequence). The DNA for the CDR3 is TGTGCCAGCAGCCTGGGGACTAGCGGGGCGGTGACTGAGCAGTTCTTC. Protein sequence: CASSLGTSGAVTEQFF.

The table lists this clone with a few counts. This rearrangement joins TRBV7-3 to TRBJ1-3; D is unresolved. V was clipped by 2 bases and J by 2 bases, with 4 bases between them. The V gene's germline CDR1 is SGHTA and CDR2 FQGTGA. There are 13 residues in the CDR3. The CDR3 protein is CASSLFAGNTIYF. CDR3 bases: TGTGCCAGCAGCTTATTCGCTGGAAACACCATATATTTT.

This chain uses TRBV3-1 (or the pseudogene TRBV3-2) with TRBJ1-5; D is uncertain. The ends were cut back, 0 bases at V and 2 bases at J, with 8 bases in the middle. The CDR3 contains 15 residues. Germline assignment: CDR1 LGHDT and CDR2 YNNKEL (reference sequence). CDR3 sequence reads: CASSQDRYGNQPQHF. In DNA, the CDR3 is TGTGCCAGCAGCCAAGACAGGTACGGCAATCAGCCCCAGCATTTT.

The rearrangement links TRBV11-3 to TRBJ1-1; D possibly corresponds to TRBD1 (6 bases). The ends were cut back, 5 bases at V and 7 bases at J, with 17 bases in the middle. Germline V gene data show CDR1 as SGHNT and CDR2 as YENEEA. This CDR3 has 14 amino acids. CDR3 residues: CASSDGRGAGEAFF. DNA of the CDR3: TGTGCCAGCAGCGATGGACGGGGGGCTGGTGAAGCTTTCTTT. The full variable domain, with the rest looked up from reference TRBV11-3 and TRBJ1-1, is EAGVVQSPRYKIIEKKQPVAFWCNPISGHNTLYWYLQNLGQGPELLIRYENEEAVDDSQLPKDRFSAERLKGVDSTLKIQPAELGDSAVYLCASSDGRGAGEAFFGQGTRLTVV.

The chain combines TRBV5-4 with TRBJ2-7; 7 bases match TRBD2. The CDR3 has 15 residues. Germline V gene lookup returns CDR1 SGHNT and CDR2 YYREEE (reference sequence). After removal of 1 base from V and 0 bases from J, the junction contained 4 bases not matched to a gene. CDR3 loop: CASSLQLANSYEQYF. CDR3 in DNA: TGTGCCAGCAGCTTGCAACTAGCGAACTCCTACGAGCAGTACTTC.

The gene calls are TRBV2 and TRBJ1-2, with 8 positions matching TRBD1. This CDR3 has 13 residues. Trimming cost V 6 bases and J 5 bases; bases outside gene matches: 5. Germline-derived CDR1 and CDR2 are SNHLY and FYNNEI. CDR3 amino acids: CASRGQGWYGYTF. Written as DNA, the CDR3 is TGTGCCAGCAGAGGACAGGGTTGGTATGGCTACACCTTC.

Regarding this clone: The junction and the germline gene differ at one end; a read error may be behind it. The genes are TRBV5-1 and TRBJ2-3; TRBD2 matches 9 bases. CDR3 size: 17 residues. From germline, CDR1 is SGHRS and CDR2 YFSETQ. CDR3 bases: TGCGCCCGCAGCTCGGGACTCGCGGGGCGGGGGGGAGATACGCAGTATTTT. This gives the protein CARSSGLAGRGGDTQYF. Full variable domain (remainder filled in from reference TRBV5-1 and TRBJ2-3): KAGVTQTPRYLIKTRGQQVTLSCSPISGHRSVSWYQQTPGQGLQFLFEYFSETQRNKGNFPGRFSGRQFSNSRSEMNVSTLELGDSALYLCARSSGLAGRGGDTQYFGPGTRLTVL.

This clone has at least ten counts. The chain has TRBV24-1 and TRBJ1-4; 7 nucleotides agree with TRBD1. This CDR3 is 15 amino acids long. V was pared by 0 bases and J by 5 bases, with 2 bases of the junction left unmatched. Germline lookup yields CDR1 KGHDR and CDR2 SFDVKD. CDR3 DNA: TGTGCCACCAGTGATTTGGACAGGGTCAATGAAAAACTGTTTTTT. Translated: CATSDLDRVNEKLFF.

The chain uses TRBV5-1 and TRBJ1-4, with 7 bases that match TRBD1. This CDR3 comprises 13 residues. V was clipped by 0 bases and J by 7 bases; unmatched bases: 0. Germline CDR1 is SGHRS and CDR2 is YFSETQ. CDR3: CASSLEGAEKLFF. For the CDR3, the DNA is TGCGCCAGCAGCTTGGAGGGGGCTGAAAAACTGTTTTTT. Full variable domain (remainder filled in from reference TRBV5-1 and TRBJ1-4): KAGVTQTPRYLIKTRGQQVTLSCSPISGHRSVSWYQQTPGQGLQFLFEYFSETQRNKGNFPGRFSGRQFSNSRSEMNVSTLELGDSALYLCASSLEGAEKLFFGSGTQLSVL.